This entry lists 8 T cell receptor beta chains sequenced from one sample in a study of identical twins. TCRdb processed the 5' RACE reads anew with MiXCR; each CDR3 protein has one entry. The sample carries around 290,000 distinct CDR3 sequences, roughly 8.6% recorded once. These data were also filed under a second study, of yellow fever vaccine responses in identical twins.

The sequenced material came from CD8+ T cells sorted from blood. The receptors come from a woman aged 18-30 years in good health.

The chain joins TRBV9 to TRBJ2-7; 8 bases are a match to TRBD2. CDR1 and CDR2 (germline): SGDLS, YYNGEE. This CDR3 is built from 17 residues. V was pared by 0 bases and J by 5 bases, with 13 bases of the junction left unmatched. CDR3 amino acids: CASSVEGRGGWLDEQYF. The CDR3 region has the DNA TGTGCCAGCAGCGTAGAAGGTCGGGGGGGCTGGTTGGACGAGCAGTACTTC.

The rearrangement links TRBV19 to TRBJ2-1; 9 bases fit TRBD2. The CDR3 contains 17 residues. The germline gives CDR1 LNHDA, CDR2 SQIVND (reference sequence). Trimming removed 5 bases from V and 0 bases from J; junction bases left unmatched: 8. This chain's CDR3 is CASSDSGSFSSYNEQFF. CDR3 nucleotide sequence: TGTGCCAGTAGTGATAGCGGGAGTTTTAGCTCCTACAATGAGCAGTTCTTC.

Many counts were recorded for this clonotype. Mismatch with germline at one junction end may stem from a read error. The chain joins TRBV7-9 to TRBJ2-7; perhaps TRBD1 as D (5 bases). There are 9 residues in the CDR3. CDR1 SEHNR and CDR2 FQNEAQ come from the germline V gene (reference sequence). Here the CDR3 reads CDRLYEQYF. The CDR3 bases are TGCGACAGACTCTACGAGCAGTACTTC.

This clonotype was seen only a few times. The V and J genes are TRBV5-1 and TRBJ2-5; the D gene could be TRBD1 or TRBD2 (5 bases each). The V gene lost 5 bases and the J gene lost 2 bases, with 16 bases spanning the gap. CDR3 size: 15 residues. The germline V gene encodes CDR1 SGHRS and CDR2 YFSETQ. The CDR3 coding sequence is TGCGCCAGCAGGCGCCGGGACGAGATGCAAGAGACCCAGTACTTC. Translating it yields CASRRRDEMQETQYF.

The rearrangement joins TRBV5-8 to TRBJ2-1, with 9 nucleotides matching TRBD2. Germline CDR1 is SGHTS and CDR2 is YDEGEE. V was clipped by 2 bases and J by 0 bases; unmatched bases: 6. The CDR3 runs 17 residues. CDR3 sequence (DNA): TGTGCCAGCAGCTTCTACCTAGCGGGAAGCTCCTACAATGAGCAGTTCTTC. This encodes CASSFYLAGSSYNEQFF.

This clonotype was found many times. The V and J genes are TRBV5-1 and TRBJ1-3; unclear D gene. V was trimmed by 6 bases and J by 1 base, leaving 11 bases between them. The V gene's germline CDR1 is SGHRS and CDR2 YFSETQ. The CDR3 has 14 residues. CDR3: CASTLSGSGNTIYF. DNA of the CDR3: TGCGCCAGCACACTTTCAGGATCTGGAAACACCATATATTTT.

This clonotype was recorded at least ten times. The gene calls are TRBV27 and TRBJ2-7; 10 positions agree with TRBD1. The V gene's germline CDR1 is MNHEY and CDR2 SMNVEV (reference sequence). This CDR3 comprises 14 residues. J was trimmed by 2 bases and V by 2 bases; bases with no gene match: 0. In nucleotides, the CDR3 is TGTGCCAGCAGTTTAGGACAGGGGGCCTACGAGCAGTACTTC. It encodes CASSLGQGAYEQYF.

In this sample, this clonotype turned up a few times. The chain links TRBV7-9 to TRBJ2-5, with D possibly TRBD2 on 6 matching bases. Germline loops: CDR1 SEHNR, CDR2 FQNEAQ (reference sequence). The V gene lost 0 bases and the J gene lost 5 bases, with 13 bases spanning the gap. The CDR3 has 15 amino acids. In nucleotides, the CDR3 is TGTGCCAGCAGCTTAGCGGTCGGGAGCACTGAGACCCAGTACTTC. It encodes CASSLAVGSTETQYF. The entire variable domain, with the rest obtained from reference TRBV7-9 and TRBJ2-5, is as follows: DTGVSQNPRHKITKRGQNVTFRCDPISEHNRLYWYRQTLGQGPEFLTYFQNEAQLEKSRLLSDRFSAERPKGSFSTLEIQRTEQGDSAMYLCASSLAVGSTETQYFGPGTRLLVL.